These 9 T cell receptor beta chains were sequenced from one sample in a study of a mutant IDH1 vaccine in newly diagnosed glioma. The time point is: week 11, during vaccination. A single vaccine dose contained 300 ug of mutant IDH1 20-mer peptide, and topical imiquimod was used with it. For these receptors, no antigen is known. Data came from immunoSEQ multiplex PCR; TCRdb stores just in-frame clones and leaves some out. Here the sample spans approximately 110,000 clones, approximately 87% being singletons. This specimen consisted of PBMCs, obtained from a glioma patient whose treatment included an IDH1 peptide vaccine. The receptors here all came from a woman between 50 and 59 years old with glioma.

As for this clone: An end of the junction does not agree with germline; a read error may underlie this. The rearrangement links TRBV4-2 to TRBJ2-5, with a weak D call TRBD1 (7 bases). The DNA end is a closer match to TRBJ2-7, so the J assignment may be wrong. This CDR3 comprises 15 residues. Germline V gene sequence: CDR1 LGHNA, CDR2 YNFKEQ. CDR3 nucleotides: TGTGCCAGCAGTCAAGGATCAGGGGGGATGGACGAGCAGTACTTC. Translation: CASSQGSGGMDEQYF.

CDR3 amino acids: CASSPRLRASGWSGNTIYF. In nucleotides, the CDR3 is TGTGCCAGCAGCCCAAGGCTGAGGGCATCAGGTTGGTCTGGAAACACCATATATTTT. The chain recombines TRBV7-2 with TRBJ1-3; D gene unclear. The germline V and J ends were trimmed by 5 bases and 1 base, with 24 bases remaining between them. Per germline, CDR1 SGHTA and CDR2 FQGNSA. The CDR3 totals 19 residues.

The gene calls are TRBV30 and TRBJ2-5, with 7 positions matching TRBD2. The better agreement between TRBJ2-7 and the DNA end casts doubt on the J call. The V gene's germline CDR1 is GTSNPN and CDR2 SVGIG (reference sequence). CDR3 length: 14 residues. CDR3: CAWSGQNGRYEQYF. DNA of the CDR3: TGTGCCTGGAGTGGTCAGAACGGGAGGTACGAGCAGTACTTC.

V gene TRBV5-4 combines with J gene TRBJ2-5, with 10 bases matching TRBD1. Germline lookup yields CDR1 SGHNT and CDR2 YYREEE (reference sequence). Trimming at V came to 4 bases and at J to 0 bases, leaving 3 bases not matched to a gene. This CDR3 is built from 15 residues. Here the CDR3 reads CASSQDRGYQETQYF. The CDR3 DNA reads as TGTGCCAGCAGCCAGGACAGGGGGTACCAAGAGACCCAGTACTTC. The full variable domain, with the rest looked up from reference TRBV5-4 and TRBJ2-5, is ETGVTQSPTHLIKTRGQQVTLRCSSQSGHNTVSWYQQALGQGPQFIFQYYREEENGRGNFPPRFSGLQFPNYSSELNVNALELDDSALYLCASSQDRGYQETQYFGPGTRLLVL.

The V call is TRBV28, the J call TRBJ2-7, with 10 bases that match TRBD2. With V trimmed by 5 bases and J by 0 bases, 10 bases remained unmatched. From germline, CDR1 is MDHEN and CDR2 SYDVKM. This CDR3 is built from 17 residues. CDR3 region: CASSRPGLARASYEQYF. CDR3 DNA: TGTGCCAGCAGTCGTCCGGGACTAGCGCGAGCCTCCTACGAGCAGTACTTC.

The chain carries TRBV5-1 and TRBJ1-2; 7 nucleotides agree with TRBD1. The CDR3 loop spans 14 amino acids. Germline CDR1 SGHRS, CDR2 YFSETQ. J gave up 8 bases and V 2 bases, and 9 bases lay outside the gene matches. The CDR3 loop is CASSFVTGISGYTF. CDR3 nucleotide sequence: TGCGCCAGCAGCTTTGTGACAGGGATCAGCGGCTACACCTTC.

CDR3 sequence: CASTSRGQGQGEQYF. The CDR3 DNA follows: TGTGCCAGCACCTCCCGGGGACAGGGCCAAGGCGAGCAGTACTTC. V gene TRBV6-1 combines with J gene TRBJ2-7, with TRBD1 identical over 9 bases. Germline assignment: CDR1 MNHNS and CDR2 SASEGT. The V segment lost 7 bases and the J segment 6 bases; nucleotides outside the gene matches: 13. This CDR3 is built from 15 residues.

This chain joins TRBV19 and TRBJ1-5; perhaps TRBD1 as D (5 bases). Looked up from germline, CDR1 is LNHDA and CDR2 is SQIVND (reference sequence). V was pared by 3 bases and J by 1 base, with 10 bases between. This CDR3 has 15 amino acids. CDR3 sequence (DNA): TGTGCCAGTAGTATGGGGCAGTCCAGCAATCAGCCCCAGCATTTT. It is translated as CASSMGQSSNQPQHF.

This clone has a handful of counts. V usage is TRBV6-1 and J usage is TRBJ2-3; D tentatively reads TRBD1 or TRBD2 (6 bases each). V dropped 3 bases and J dropped 2 bases, with 18 bases sitting between them. Per the germline V gene, CDR1 is MNHNS and CDR2 is SASEGT. The CDR3 runs 17 residues. CDR3 DNA sequence: TGTGCCAGCAGTGAGCTTCTCCGGGGGCGCGCCACAGATACGCAGTATTTT. Translation: CASSELLRGRATDTQYF.